This T cell receptor beta chain was observed in a study of regulatory T cells in long-lasting Graves disease. This clonotype was detected ten times or more. Arm-PCR of CDR3 regions with iRepertoire HTBI primers generated TCR beta libraries. TCRdb passed the multiplex PCR reads through MiXCR, listing each CDR3 protein once. The sample consists of roughly 450,000 distinct CDR3 sequences, roughly 22% of them appearing once. Noted time point: persistent/refractory GD, antithyroid drugs over 5 years with positive TRAb. The TCR library used RNA extracted from PBMCs. Per the germline V gene, CDR1 is MDHEN and CDR2 is SYDVKM. The length of the CDR3 is 15 residues. Trimming shortened V by 6 bases and J by 1 base, and 13 bases separated the two germline ends.

This receptor was identified in a female donor with Graves disease. The material was peripheral blood mononuclear cells (PBMCs), obtained when the disease was refractory, from a patient treated with antithyroid drugs. The chain joins TRBV28 to TRBJ1-5; possibly TRBD1 for D (5 bases). The CDR3 loop is CASSRGTGSNQPQHF. CDR3 nucleotide sequence: TGTGCCAGCAGCCGAGGGACGGGGAGCAATCAGCCCCAGCATTTT.